A selection of T cell receptor beta chains follows, all from one sample in a study of vaccination effects on CD4 cells after COVID-19. Assay used: immunoSEQ multiplex PCR; TCRdb lists only in-frame clones, some missing. The sample has 40,000 to 45,000 clones, over 60% seen once. Their target antigens are unknown. The sample was CD4+ T cells from PBMCs cultured without peptide, taken after COVID-19 vaccination. The source is a human donor who had a prior SARS-CoV-2 infection. CDR3s include the opening cysteine and the closing phenylalanine or tryptophan. The D gene is left open where the match is weak. Some rows mark clone size as missing; the rest say once, few, many or name a class of expanded clone.

>TRBJ1-1|TRBV7-9|-|TRBD1
CASSARGDTEAFF
TGTGCCAGCAGCGCCAGGGGGGACACTGAAGCTTTCTTT
>TRBJ2-7|TRBV15|-|TRBD1
CATSQKKIRQGTQISYEQYF
TGTGCCACCAGCCAAAAAAAAATAAGACAGGGAACCCAAATCTCCTACGAGCAGTACTTC
>TRBJ1-2|TRBV10-1|once|TRBD1
CASSQGTGARDYGYTF
TGCGCCAGCAGTCAGGGAACAGGGGCGAGGGACTATGGCTACACCTTC
>TRBJ2-1|TRBV30|-|TRBD2
CAWSVGWAGGSYNEQFF
TGTGCCTGGAGTGTAGGTTGGGCGGGAGGCTCCTACAATGAGCAGTTCTTC
>TRBJ2-1|TRBV5-1|-|TRBD1
CASSLAPSGTGDDEQFF
TGCGCCAGCAGCTTGGCCCCTTCCGGGACAGGGGATGATGAGCAGTTCTTC
>TRBJ2-7|TRBV11-1|-|TRBD1
CASSLGAGDRGYEQYF
TGTGCCAGCAGCTTGGGGGCAGGGGACAGGGGATACGAGCAGTACTTC
>TRBJ1-4|TRBV21-1|-|-
CASSKGWGPTNEKLFF
TGTGCCAGCAGCAAAGGTTGGGGCCCAACTAATGAAAAACTGTTTTTT
>TRBJ2-1|TRBV5-1|-|-
CASSLPGPSNEQFF
TGCGCCAGCAGCTTGCCCGGACCCAGCAATGAGCAGTTCTTC
>TRBJ2-1|TRBV6-5|-|TRBD2
CASSYYGGGYNEQFF
TGTGCCAGCAGTTACTACGGGGGGGGCTACAATGAGCAGTTCTTC
>TRBJ1-5|TRBV2|-|-
CASRGIRYSNQPQHF
TGTGCCAGCAGAGGGATCCGTTATAGCAATCAGCCCCAGCATTTT
>TRBJ1-2|TRBV6-1|few|TRBD1
CASSDRGRNYGYTF
TGTGCCAGCAGTGACAGGGGGAGAAACTATGGCTACACCTTC
>TRBJ1-3|TRBV5-1|once|-
CASSRGGNRAPWGNTIYF
TGCGCCAGCAGCCGAGGAGGGAACAGGGCCCCGTGGGGAAACACCATATATTTT
>TRBJ2-5|TRBV5-1|-|-
CASSLAQNGETQYF
TGCGCCAGCAGCTTAGCCCAGAATGGGGAGACCCAGTACTTC
>TRBJ2-3|TRBV9|-|-
CASSVEGGGLSTDTQYF
TGTGCCAGCAGCGTAGAGGGAGGGGGACTGAGCACAGATACGCAGTATTTT
>TRBJ2-1|TRBV12-5|-|TRBD2
CASGLGASGGADEQFF
TGTGCTAGTGGTTTGGGGGCTAGCGGAGGGGCGGATGAGCAGTTCTTC
>TRBJ2-3|TRBV9|-|TRBD2
CASSVGGYGTDTQYF
TGTGCCAGCAGCGTGGGGGGGTATGGCACAGATACGCAGTATTTT
>TRBJ2-1|TRBV6-5|-|-
CASSFLNEQFF
TGTGCCAGCAGTTTTCTTAATGAGCAGTTCTTC
>TRBJ1-2|TRBV7-8|few|-
CASSRITRGSGGYGYTF
TGTGCCAGCAGCCGGATCACGCGGGGGTCCGGGGGATATGGCTACACCTTC
>TRBJ2-2|TRBV7-3|-|-
CASSSPTGQGNTGELFF
TGTGCCAGCAGCTCCCCGACCGGGCAGGGAAACACCGGGGAGCTGTTTTTT
>TRBJ2-5|TRBV28|once|TRBD2
CASSFLIAGTKETQYF
TGTGCCAGCAGTTTCCTTATAGCGGGGACGAAAGAGACCCAGTACTTC
>TRBJ1-1|TRBV2|-|-
CASSVGNTEAFF
TGTGCCAGCAGTGTGGGGAACACTGAAGCTTTCTTT
>TRBJ2-7|TRBV9|-|-
CASSVAGSGYEQYF
TGTGCCAGCAGCGTAGCGGGATCAGGGTACGAGCAGTACTTC
>TRBJ1-5|TRBV5-6|-|-
CASSFRDTHQPQHF
TGTGCCAGCAGCTTCCGAGACACCCATCAGCCCCAGCATTTT
>TRBJ1-6|TRBV27|-|-
CATRRSARALMNSPLHF
TGTGCCACAAGGAGAAGCGCGCGCGCCCTTATGAATTCACCCCTCCACTTT
>TRBJ1-1|TRBV29-1|-|TRBD1
CSVDHMDRGTNTEAFF
TGCAGCGTTGATCACATGGACAGGGGCACGAACACTGAAGCTTTCTTT
>TRBJ1-6|TRBV5-6|few|-
CASSNRPNSPLHF
TGTGCCAGCAGCAACAGACCGAATTCACCCCTCCACTTT
>TRBJ2-7|TRBV5-6|-|-
CASSLSQLLVQYF
TGTGCCAGCAGCTTGAGCCAGCTGCTGGTACAGTACTTC
>TRBJ2-7|TRBV7-9|-|TRBD2
CASVASGSSYEQYF
TGTGCCAGCGTCGCTAGCGGGAGCTCCTACGAGCAGTACTTC
>TRBJ1-2|TRBV6-5|-|-
CASRQNILANYGYTF
TGTGCCAGCAGGCAAAACATTTTAGCTAACTATGGCTACACCTTC
>TRBJ2-5|TRBV2|-|-
CASTGGVKETQYF
TGTGCCAGCACCGGCGGCGTTAAAGAGACCCAGTACTTC
>TRBJ2-2|TRBV18|-|TRBD2
CASSLGTSGSNTGELFF
TGTGCCAGCTCACTCGGGACTAGCGGGAGCAACACCGGGGAGCTGTTTTTT
>TRBJ2-5|TRBV7-3|few|TRBD1
CASSLMGDRGAAETQYF
TGTGCCAGCAGCTTAATGGGAGACAGGGGAGCGGCAGAGACCCAGTACTTC
>TRBJ1-5|TRBV21-1|-|-
CAREIWGQPQHF
TGTGCCAGGGAGATATGGGGCCAGCCCCAGCATTTT
>TRBJ1-1|TRBV9|-|-
CASSVVGGPAFF
TGTGCCAGCAGCGTAGTTGGGGGGCCGGCTTTCTTT
>TRBJ2-2|TRBV24-1|-|-
CATSDPVPMGPGELFF
TGTGCCACCAGTGATCCTGTCCCAATGGGACCCGGGGAGCTGTTTTTT
>TRBJ2-3|TRBV5-1|once|TRBD2
CASSSGGAGVPDTQYF
TGCGCCAGCAGCTCCGGGGGGGCGGGAGTGCCAGATACGCAGTATTTT
>TRBJ2-7|TRBV6-2/TRBV6-3|few|TRBD1
CASSHRPGQGLRGQYF
TGTGCCAGCAGCCACCGTCCGGGACAGGGGCTACGAGGGCAGTACTTC
>TRBJ2-5|TRBV19|-|-
CASSMVRAQETQYF
TGTGCCAGTAGTATGGTCAGAGCCCAAGAGACCCAGTACTTC
>TRBJ1-3|TRBV5-1|-|TRBD1
CASSMTGSSGNTIYF
TGCGCCAGCAGCATGACAGGGAGCTCTGGAAACACCATATATTTT
>TRBJ2-3|TRBV10-3|-|TRBD2
CAISELLAGITDTQYF
TGTGCCATCAGTGAACTACTAGCGGGAATTACAGATACGCAGTATTTT
>TRBJ2-1|TRBV28|-|-
CASSWTGATLYNEQFF
TGTGCCAGCAGTTGGACTGGGGCCACCTTATACAATGAGCAGTTCTTC
>TRBJ1-1|TRBV4-2|few|-
CASSQEPTGGTEAFF
TGTGCCAGCAGCCAAGAACCCACGGGCGGGACTGAAGCTTTCTTT
>TRBJ2-3|TRBV9|-|TRBD2
CASSPVGLAGTDTQYF
TGTGCCAGCAGCCCCGTAGGGCTAGCGGGCACAGATACGCAGTATTTT
>TRBJ1-1|TRBV5-4|-|-
CASSLVSGGAGTEAFF
TGTGCCAGCAGCTTGGTTTCGGGAGGGGCGGGCACTGAAGCTTTCTTT
>TRBJ1-3|TRBV30|-|-
CAWQQDSGNTIYF
TGTGCCTGGCAACAAGACTCTGGAAACACCATATATTTT
>TRBJ1-2|TRBV5-6|-|TRBD1
CASSFSDRGLLYGYTF
TGTGCCAGCAGCTTCTCCGACAGGGGACTTCTCTATGGCTACACCTTC
>TRBJ1-2|TRBV6-6|few|TRBD1
CASSSTGDYGYTF
TGTGCCAGCAGTTCGACAGGGGACTATGGCTACACCTTC
>TRBJ2-7|TRBV5-1|-|TRBD1
CASSSDRGSHEQYF
TGCGCCAGCAGCTCCGACAGGGGGTCCCACGAGCAGTACTTC
>TRBJ1-6|TRBV30|few|-
CAWTGVGSPLHF
TGTGCCTGGACAGGTGTTGGTTCACCCCTCCACTTT
>TRBJ2-2|TRBV7-8|few|-
CASSRTKDTGELFF
TGTGCCAGCTCGCGGACAAAAGACACCGGGGAGCTGTTTTTT
>TRBJ1-2|TRBV28|-|-
CASSPSPGARYGYTF
TGTGCCAGCAGTCCCTCTCCCGGGGCCAGATATGGCTACACCTTC